Listed below are T cell receptor beta chains from one sample, sequenced in a study of T cells after yellow fever vaccination. TCRdb ran MiXCR on the 5' RACE reads and lists one entry per CDR3 protein. The sample yields a few hundred thousand distinct CDR3 sequences, approximately 3.8% seen once. The source was PBMCs, collected 15 days after the yellow fever booster vaccination. The source of these receptors is a man aged 18 to 29 who received the YFV17D yellow fever vaccine. The conserved cysteine and the conserved F or W are not part of the CDR3 here. The size entry is marked missing in some rows and otherwise reads once, few, many or a size class.

TRBV11-2,TRBJ2-1,many,ASSGPGVAGWHNEQF
TRBV7-8,TRBJ1-5,many,ASSLVRVGSNQPQH
TRBV7-9,TRBJ2-3,many,ASSSGGGGTDTQY
TRBV10-3,-,-,ATRGVTHEQY
TRBV5-1,TRBJ2-3,many,ASRTGTGGTDTQY
TRBV5-1,TRBJ1-4,many,ASSLGGTNEKLF
TRBV9,TRBJ2-2,many,ASSVRGTADTGELF
TRBV5-1,TRBJ1-5,many,ASAGVPCYSNQPQH
TRBV5-4,TRBJ2-1,many,ASSFQGSDEQF
TRBV7-2,TRBJ1-2,-,ASTLQGVNT
TRBV6-5,TRBJ1-2,many,ASRFEGQQPGGYT
TRBV20-1,TRBJ1-5,many,SARGGGRNQPQH
TRBV6-2/TRBV6-3,TRBJ1-2,many,ASSSTGRYYGYT
TRBV3-1,TRBJ2-3,-,ASANRAVDTQY
TRBV7-9,TRBJ2-1,many,ASSEQGQGGEQF
TRBV20-1,TRBJ2-3,many,SAPQLAGAYGDTQY
TRBV7-9,TRBJ2-1,many,ASSSGLIDEQF
TRBV20-1,TRBJ1-2,few,SARGPRDRIGYT
TRBV15,TRBJ2-3,many,ATSRALGGGVDTQY
TRBV10-3,TRBJ2-3,many,AIRDNSGGRTDTQY
TRBV5-6,TRBJ1-2,many,ASSRGGANYGYT
TRBV7-9,TRBJ2-1,many,ASSGTRDNEQF
TRBV29-1,TRBJ1-3,-,SVRTGFSGNTIY